This TCR beta chain was found in a study of CD4 T cells in relation to SARS-CoV-2 and coronaviruses. Study information: After less than eleven days of antigen culture, PBMC TCR beta CDR3s were sequenced. Overall study results and limits: The cross-reactivity analysis covered only spike protein, not other viral proteins. Memory recall responses, not primary responses primed in culture, are what the assay detects.

This table comes from immunoSEQ multiplex PCR, and its TCRdb copy is limited to in-frame clones, with some not included. Of about 41,000 clones in the sample, approximately 82% are singletons; the top ten hold approximately 5%. Points on this clone: Its antigen is unidentified.

More than 8.5 x 10^4 naive or memory CD4+ cells were cultured with CEF peptides for approximately eleven days. The V and J ends lost 5 bases and 6 bases, in that order; junction bases with no gene match: 11. This CDR3 comprises 15 residues. Germline loops: CDR1 KGHSH, CDR2 LQKENI. The chain uses TRBV18 and TRBJ2-7; 9 bases line up with TRBD2. Specimen: naive CD4+ T cells from PBMCs, cultured in vitro. The subset is: naive CD4+ T cells isolated by negative enrichment. The source is an adult with COVID-19. Written as DNA, the CDR3 is TGTGCCAGCTCAGAATATAGCGGGAGAAGCGGCGAGCAGTACTTC. It encodes CASSEYSGRSGEQYF.